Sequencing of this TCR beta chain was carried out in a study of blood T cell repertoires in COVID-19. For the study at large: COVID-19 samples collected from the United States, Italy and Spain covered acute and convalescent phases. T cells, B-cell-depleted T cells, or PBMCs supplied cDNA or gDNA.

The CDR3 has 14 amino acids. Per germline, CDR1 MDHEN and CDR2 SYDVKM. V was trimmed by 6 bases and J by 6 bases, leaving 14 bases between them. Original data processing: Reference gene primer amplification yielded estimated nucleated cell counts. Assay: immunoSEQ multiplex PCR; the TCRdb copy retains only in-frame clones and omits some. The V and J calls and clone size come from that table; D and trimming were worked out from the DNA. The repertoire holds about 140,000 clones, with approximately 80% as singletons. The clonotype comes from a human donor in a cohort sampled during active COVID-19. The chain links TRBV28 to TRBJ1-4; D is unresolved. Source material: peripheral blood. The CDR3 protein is CASSPHQADEKLFF. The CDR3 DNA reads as TGTGCCAGCAGCCCACACCAGGCCGATGAAAAACTGTTTTTT. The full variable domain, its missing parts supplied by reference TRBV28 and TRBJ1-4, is DVKVTQSSRYLVKRTGEKVFLECVQDMDHENMFWYRQDPGLGLRLIYFSYDVKMKEKGDIPEGYSVSREKKERFSLILESASTNQTSMYLCASSPHQADEKLFFGSGTQLSVL.